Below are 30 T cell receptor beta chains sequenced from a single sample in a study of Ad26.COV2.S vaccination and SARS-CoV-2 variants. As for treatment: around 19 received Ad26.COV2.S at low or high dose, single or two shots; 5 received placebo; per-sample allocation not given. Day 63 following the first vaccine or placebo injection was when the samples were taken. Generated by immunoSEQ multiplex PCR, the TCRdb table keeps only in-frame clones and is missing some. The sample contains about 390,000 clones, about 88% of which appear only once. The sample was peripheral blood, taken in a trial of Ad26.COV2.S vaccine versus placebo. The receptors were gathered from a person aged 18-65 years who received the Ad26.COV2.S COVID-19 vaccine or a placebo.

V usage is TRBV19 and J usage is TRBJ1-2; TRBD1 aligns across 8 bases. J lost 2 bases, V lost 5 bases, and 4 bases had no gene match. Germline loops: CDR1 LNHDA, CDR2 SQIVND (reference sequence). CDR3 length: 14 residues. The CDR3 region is CASSLRTGNYGYTF. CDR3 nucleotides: TGTGCCAGTAGTCTCCGGACAGGGAACTATGGCTACACCTTC.

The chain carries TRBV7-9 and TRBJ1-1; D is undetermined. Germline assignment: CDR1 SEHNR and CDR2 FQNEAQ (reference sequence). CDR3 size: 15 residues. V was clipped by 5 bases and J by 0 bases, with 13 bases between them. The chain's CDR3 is CASSHFSSMNTEAFF. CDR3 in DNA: TGTGCCAGCAGCCATTTTTCCTCCATGAACACTGAAGCTTTCTTT.

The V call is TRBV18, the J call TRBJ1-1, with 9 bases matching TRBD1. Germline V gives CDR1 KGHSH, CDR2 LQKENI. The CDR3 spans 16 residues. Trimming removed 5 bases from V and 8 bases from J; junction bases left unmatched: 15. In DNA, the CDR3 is TGTGCCAGCTCAGATCTAGTGAACACAGGGGGCCGGGAAGCTTTCTTT. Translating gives CASSDLVNTGGREAFF.

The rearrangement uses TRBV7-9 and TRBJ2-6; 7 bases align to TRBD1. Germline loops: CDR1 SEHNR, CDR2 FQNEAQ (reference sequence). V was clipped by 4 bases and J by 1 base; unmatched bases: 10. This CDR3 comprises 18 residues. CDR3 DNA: TGTGCCAGCAGCTCAGACAGGGTCGTACTTTCTGGGGCCAACGTCCTGACTTTC. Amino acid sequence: CASSSDRVVLSGANVLTF.

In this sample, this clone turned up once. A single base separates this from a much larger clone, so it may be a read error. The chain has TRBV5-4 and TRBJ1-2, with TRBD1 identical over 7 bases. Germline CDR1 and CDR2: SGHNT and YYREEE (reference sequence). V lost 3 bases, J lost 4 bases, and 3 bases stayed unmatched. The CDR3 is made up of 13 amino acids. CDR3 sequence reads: CASSSGTVYGYTF. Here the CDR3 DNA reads TGTGCCAGCAGCTCCGGGACAGTCTATGGCTACACCTTC. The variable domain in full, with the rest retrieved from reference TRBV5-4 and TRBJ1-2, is ETGVTQSPTHLIKTRGQQVTLRCSSQSGHNTVSWYQQALGQGPQFIFQYYREEENGRGNFPPRFSGLQFPNYSSELNVNALELDDSALYLCASSSGTVYGYTFGSGTRLTVV.

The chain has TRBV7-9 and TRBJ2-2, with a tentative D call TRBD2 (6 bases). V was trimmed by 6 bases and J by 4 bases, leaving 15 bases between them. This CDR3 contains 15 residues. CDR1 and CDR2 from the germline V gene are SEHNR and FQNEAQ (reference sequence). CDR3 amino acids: CASSLPGTFTGELFF. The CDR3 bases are TGTGCCAGCAGTCTCCCCGGGACTTTCACCGGGGAGCTGTTTTTT.

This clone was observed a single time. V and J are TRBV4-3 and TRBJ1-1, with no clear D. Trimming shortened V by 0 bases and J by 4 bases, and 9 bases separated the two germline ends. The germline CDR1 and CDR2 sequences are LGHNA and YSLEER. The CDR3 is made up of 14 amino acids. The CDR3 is CASSQDLGVTEAFF. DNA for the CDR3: TGCGCCAGCAGCCAAGATCTTGGAGTCACTGAAGCTTTCTTT.

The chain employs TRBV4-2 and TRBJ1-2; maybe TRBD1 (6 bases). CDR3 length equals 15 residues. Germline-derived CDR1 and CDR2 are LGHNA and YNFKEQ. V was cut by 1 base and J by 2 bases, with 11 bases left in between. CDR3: CASSQVTGTNYGYTF. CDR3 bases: TGTGCCAGCAGCCAAGTTACAGGGACGAACTATGGCTACACCTTC.

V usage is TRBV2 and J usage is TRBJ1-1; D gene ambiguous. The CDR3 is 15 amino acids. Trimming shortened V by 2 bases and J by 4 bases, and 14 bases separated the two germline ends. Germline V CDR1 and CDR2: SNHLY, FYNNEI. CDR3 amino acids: CASSELPGVLTEAFF. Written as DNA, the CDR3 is TGTGCCAGCAGTGAACTCCCCGGGGTTCTCACTGAAGCTTTCTTT.

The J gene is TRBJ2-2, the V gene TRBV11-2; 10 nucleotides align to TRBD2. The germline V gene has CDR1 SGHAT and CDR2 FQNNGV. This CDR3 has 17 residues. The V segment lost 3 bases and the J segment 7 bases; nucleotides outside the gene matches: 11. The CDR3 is CASSLQRAGGLDGELFF. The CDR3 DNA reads TGTGCCAGCAGCTTGCAAAGAGCGGGGGGGCTCGACGGGGAGCTGTTTTTT.

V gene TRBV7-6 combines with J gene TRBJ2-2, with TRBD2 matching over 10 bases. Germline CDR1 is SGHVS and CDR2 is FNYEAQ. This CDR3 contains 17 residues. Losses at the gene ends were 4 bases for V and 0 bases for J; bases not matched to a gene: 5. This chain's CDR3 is CASSSRLAGSNTGELFF. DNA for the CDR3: TGTGCCAGCAGCTCAAGACTAGCGGGTTCGAACACCGGGGAGCTGTTTTTT. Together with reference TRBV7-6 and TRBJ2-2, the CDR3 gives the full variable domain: GAGVSQSPRYKVTKRGQDVALRCDPISGHVSLYWYRQALGQGPEFLTYFNYEAQQDKSGLPNDRFSAERPEGSISTLTIQRTEQRDSAMYRCASSSRLAGSNTGELFFGEGSRLTVL.

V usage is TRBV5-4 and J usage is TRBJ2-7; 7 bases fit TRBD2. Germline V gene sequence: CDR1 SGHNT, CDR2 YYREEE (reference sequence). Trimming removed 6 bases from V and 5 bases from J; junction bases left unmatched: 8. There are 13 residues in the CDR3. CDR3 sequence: CASTPMGGNEQYF. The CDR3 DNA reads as TGTGCCAGCACCCCGATGGGGGGGAACGAGCAGTACTTC.

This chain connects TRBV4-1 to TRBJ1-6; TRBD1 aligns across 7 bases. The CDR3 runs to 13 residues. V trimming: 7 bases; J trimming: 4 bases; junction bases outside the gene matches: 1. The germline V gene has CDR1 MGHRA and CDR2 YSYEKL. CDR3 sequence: CASMGQYNSPLHF. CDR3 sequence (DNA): TGCGCCAGCATGGGACAGTATAATTCACCCCTCCACTTT.

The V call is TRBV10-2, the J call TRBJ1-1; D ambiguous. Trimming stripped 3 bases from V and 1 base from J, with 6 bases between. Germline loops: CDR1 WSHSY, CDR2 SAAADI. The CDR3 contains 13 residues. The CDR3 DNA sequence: TGCGCCAGCAGTGAACAGAGGAACACTGAAGCTTTCTTT. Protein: CASSEQRNTEAFF.

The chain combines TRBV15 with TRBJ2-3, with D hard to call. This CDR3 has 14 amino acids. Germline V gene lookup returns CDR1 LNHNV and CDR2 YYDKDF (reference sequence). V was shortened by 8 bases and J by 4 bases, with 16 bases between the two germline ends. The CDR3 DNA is TGTGCCACCTCCCCGAAGGCCCCCGCAGATACGCAGTATTTT. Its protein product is CATSPKAPADTQYF.

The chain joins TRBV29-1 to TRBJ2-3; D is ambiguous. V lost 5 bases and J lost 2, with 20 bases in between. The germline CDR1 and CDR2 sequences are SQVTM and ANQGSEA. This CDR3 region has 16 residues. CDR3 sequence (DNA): TGCAGCGTTTTATATGAAGTCCAATCCCCCACAGATACGCAGTATTTT. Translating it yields CSVLYEVQSPTDTQYF.

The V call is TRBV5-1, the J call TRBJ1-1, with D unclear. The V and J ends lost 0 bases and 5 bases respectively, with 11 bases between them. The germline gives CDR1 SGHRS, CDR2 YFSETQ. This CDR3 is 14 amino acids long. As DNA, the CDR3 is TGCGCCAGCAGCTTGGTCGTGGACGGGACTGAAGCTTTCTTT. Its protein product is CASSLVVDGTEAFF.

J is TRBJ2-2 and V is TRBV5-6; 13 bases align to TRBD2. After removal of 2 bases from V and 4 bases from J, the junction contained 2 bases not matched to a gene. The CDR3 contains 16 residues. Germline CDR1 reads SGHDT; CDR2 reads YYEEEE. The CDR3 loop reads CASSLGTSGITGELFF. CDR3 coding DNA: TGTGCCAGCAGCTTAGGGACTAGCGGGATCACCGGGGAGCTGTTTTTT. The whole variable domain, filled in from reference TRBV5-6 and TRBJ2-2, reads DAGVTQSPTHLIKTRGQQVTLRCSPKSGHDTVSWYQQALGQGPQFIFQYYEEEERQRGNFPDRFSGHQFPNYSSELNVNALLLGDSALYLCASSLGTSGITGELFFGEGSRLTVL.

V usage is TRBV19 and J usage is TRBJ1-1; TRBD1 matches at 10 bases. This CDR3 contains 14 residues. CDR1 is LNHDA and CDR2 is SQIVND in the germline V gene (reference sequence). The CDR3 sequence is CASGTGVWNTEAFF. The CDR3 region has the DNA TGTGCATCAGGGACAGGGGTTTGGAACACTGAAGCTTTCTTT.

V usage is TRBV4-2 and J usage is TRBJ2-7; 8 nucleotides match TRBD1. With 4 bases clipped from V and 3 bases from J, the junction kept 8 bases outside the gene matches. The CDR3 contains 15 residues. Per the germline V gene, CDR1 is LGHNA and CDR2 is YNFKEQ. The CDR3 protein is CASSRLGQGGYEQYF. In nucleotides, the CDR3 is TGTGCCAGCAGCCGATTAGGACAGGGAGGCTACGAGCAGTACTTC.

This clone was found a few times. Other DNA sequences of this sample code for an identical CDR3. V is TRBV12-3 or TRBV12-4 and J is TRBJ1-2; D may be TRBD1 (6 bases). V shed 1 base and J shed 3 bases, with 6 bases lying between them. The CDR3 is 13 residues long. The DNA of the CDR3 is TGTGCCAGCAGTTTAGACAGGGACTATGGCTACACCTTC. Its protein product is CASSLDRDYGYTF.

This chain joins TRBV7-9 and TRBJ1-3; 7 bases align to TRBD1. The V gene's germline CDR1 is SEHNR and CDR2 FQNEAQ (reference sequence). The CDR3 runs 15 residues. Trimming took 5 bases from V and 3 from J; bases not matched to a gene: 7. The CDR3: CASSPNRGYGNTIYF. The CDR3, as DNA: TGTGCCAGCAGCCCTAACAGGGGATATGGAAACACCATATATTTT.

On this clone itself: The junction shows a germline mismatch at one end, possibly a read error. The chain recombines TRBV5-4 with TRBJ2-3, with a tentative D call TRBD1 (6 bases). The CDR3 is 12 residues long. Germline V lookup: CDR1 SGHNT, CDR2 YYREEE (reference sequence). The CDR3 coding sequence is TGTGCCAGCAGCTTAGATAACAGGGTCCCTTCATGG. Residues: CASSLDNRVPSW.

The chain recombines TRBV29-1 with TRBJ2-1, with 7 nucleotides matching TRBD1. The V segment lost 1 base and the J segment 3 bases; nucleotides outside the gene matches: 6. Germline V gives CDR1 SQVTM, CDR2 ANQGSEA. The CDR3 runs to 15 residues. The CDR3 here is CSVEGEGGIYNEQFF. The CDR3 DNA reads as TGCAGCGTTGAAGGGGAAGGGGGCATCTACAATGAGCAGTTCTTC.

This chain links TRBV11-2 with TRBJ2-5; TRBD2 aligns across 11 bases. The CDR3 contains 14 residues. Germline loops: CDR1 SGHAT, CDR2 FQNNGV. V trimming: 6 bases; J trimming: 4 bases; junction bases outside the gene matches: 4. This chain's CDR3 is CASRIAGGRETQYF. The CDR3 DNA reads TGTGCCAGCAGAATAGCGGGGGGGCGAGAGACCCAGTACTTC.

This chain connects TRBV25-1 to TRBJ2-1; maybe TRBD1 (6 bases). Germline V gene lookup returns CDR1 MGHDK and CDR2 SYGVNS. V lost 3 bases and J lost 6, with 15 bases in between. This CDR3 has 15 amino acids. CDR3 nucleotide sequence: TGTGCCAGCAGTGATACGAGGACAGATATCAATGAGCAGTTCTTC. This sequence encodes CASSDTRTDINEQFF.

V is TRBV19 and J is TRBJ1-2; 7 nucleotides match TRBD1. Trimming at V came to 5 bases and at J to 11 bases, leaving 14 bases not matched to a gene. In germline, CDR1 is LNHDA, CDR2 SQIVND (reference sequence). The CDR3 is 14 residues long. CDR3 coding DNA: TGTGCCAGTAGTCCTCGGAGGGACAGCGAAAGGTACACCTTC. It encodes CASSPRRDSERYTF.

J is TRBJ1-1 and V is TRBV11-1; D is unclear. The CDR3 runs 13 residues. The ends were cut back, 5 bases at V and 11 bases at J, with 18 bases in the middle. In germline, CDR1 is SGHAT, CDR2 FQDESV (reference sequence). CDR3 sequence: CASSPPDGSIAFF. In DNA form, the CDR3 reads TGTGCCAGCAGCCCACCGGACGGTTCGATTGCTTTCTTT.

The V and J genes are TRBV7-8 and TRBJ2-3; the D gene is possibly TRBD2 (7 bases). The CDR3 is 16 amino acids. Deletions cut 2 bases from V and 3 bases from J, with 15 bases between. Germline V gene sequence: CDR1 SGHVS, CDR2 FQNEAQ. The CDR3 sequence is CASSLFGGGGTDTQYF. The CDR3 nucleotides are TGTGCCAGCAGCTTATTTGGCGGGGGCGGTACAGATACGCAGTATTTT.

The CDR3 loop reads CASSLKVVHEKLFF. The CDR3 DNA reads TGTGCCAGCAGCTTGAAGGTGGTTCATGAAAAACTGTTTTTT. This chain uses TRBV5-8 with TRBJ1-4; no reliable D call. V was pared by 1 base and J by 6 bases, with 10 bases between. CDR3 length: 14 residues. Germline CDR1 reads SGHTS; CDR2 reads YDEGEE.